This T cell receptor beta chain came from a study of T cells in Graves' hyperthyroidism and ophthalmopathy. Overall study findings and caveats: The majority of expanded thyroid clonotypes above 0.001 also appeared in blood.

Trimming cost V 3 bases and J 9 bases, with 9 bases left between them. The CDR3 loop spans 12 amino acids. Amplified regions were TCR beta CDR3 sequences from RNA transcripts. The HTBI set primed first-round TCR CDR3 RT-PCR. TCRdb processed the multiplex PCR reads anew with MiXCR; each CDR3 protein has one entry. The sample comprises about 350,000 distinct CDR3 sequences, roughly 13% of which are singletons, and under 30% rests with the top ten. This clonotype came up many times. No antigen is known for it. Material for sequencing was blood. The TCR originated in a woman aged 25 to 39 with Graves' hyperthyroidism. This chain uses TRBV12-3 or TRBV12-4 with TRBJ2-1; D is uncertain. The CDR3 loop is CASSFQLGEQFF. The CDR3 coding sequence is TGTGCCAGCAGTTTTCAATTGGGTGAGCAGTTCTTC.